Each of the 16 T cell receptor beta chains below was sequenced from the same sample in a study of response to subunit inactivated influenza vaccine. TCRdb re-analysed the RT-PCR reads in MiXCR, keeping a single row per CDR3 protein. Of roughly 620,000 distinct CDR3 sequences listed, around 10% are singletons. These data were also filed under a second study, of T cells expressing NK-cell markers. From that second work: 5'RACE template switching built TCR beta cDNA with unique molecular identifiers.

The material was PBMCs from blood, obtained on the day of vaccination. The receptors originated from a man over 45 who received an inactivated influenza vaccine.

In this sample, this clonotype turned up a few times. This CDR3 is CASSQSTVEGNTIYF. The CDR3 DNA reads TGTGCCAGCAGCCAGAGCACCGTGGAGGGAAACACCATATATTTT. The V call is TRBV11-2, the J call TRBJ1-3; D is ambiguous. The V end was cut by 5 bases, the J end by 4 bases, with 15 bases between. Germline CDR1 reads SGHAT; CDR2 reads FQNNGV. CDR3 size: 15 residues. The variable domain in full, completed from reference TRBV11-2 and TRBJ1-3, reads EAGVAQSPRYKIIEKRQSVAFWCNPISGHATLYWYQQILGQGPKLLIQFQNNGVVDDSQLPKDRFSAERLKGVDSTLKIQPAKLEDSAVYLCASSQSTVEGNTIYFGEGSWLTVV.

V is TRBV20-1 and J is TRBJ2-6; D might be TRBD2 (5 bases). This CDR3 region has 18 residues. V was trimmed by 3 bases and J by 4 bases, leaving 22 bases between them. CDR1 and CDR2 (germline): DFQATT, SNEGSKA (reference sequence). The CDR3 spells CSASGFSRPGSGANVLTF. As DNA, the CDR3 is TGCAGTGCTAGTGGCTTCTCCCGTCCGGGGTCAGGGGCCAACGTCCTGACTTTC.

This clonotype was counted a few times. The V and J genes are TRBV6-2 or TRBV6-3 and TRBJ2-4; 7 bases map to TRBD1. This CDR3 has 15 residues. Germline V gives CDR1 MNHEY, CDR2 SVGEGT. Trimming took 0 bases from V and 6 from J; bases not matched to a gene: 5. CDR3 loop: CASSYSRQGLNIQYF. In DNA, the CDR3 is TGTGCCAGCAGTTACTCGCGACAGGGCTTAAACATTCAGTACTTC.

The V gene is TRBV7-9, the J gene TRBJ2-1; 9 bases are shared with TRBD1. The germline V gene has CDR1 SEHNR and CDR2 FQNEAQ (reference sequence). CDR3 length: 15 residues. Germline trimming cut 5 bases from V and 4 bases from J; bases unmatched to any gene: 6. CDR3 nucleotide sequence: TGTGCCAGCAGCCCCGCCGGGACAGGGTACAATGAGCAGTTCTTC. Translating gives CASSPAGTGYNEQFF.

The chain is built from TRBV29-1 and TRBJ2-5; D gene uncertain. The CDR3 extends over 11 amino acids. CDR1 is SQVTM and CDR2 is ANQGSEA in the germline V gene. V was pared by 2 bases and J by 7 bases, with 8 bases between. DNA for the CDR3: TGCAGCGTTGAATCGTCCATGACCCAGTACTTC. Its translation: CSVESSMTQYF. Drawing the rest from reference TRBV29-1 and TRBJ2-5, the complete variable domain is SAVISQKPSRDICQRGTSLTIQCQVDSQVTMMFWYRQQPGQSLTLIATANQGSEATYESGFVIDKFPISRPNLTFSTLTVSNMSPEDSSIYLCSVESSMTQYFGPGTRLLVL.

This clonotype was seen a few times. The rearrangement joins TRBV30 to TRBJ2-7; D unclear. Germline V gene sequence: CDR1 GTSNPN, CDR2 SVGIG (reference sequence). This CDR3 spans 11 amino acids. The CDR3 loop is CASAARYEQYF. CDR3 nucleotide sequence: TGTGCGTCGGCGGCTCGCTACGAGCAGTACTTC.

This clonotype was picked up a small number of times. The chain links TRBV3-1 to TRBJ2-3, with D tentatively TRBD1 or TRBD2 (5 bases each). The germline gives CDR1 LGHDT, CDR2 YNNKEL (reference sequence). V lost 0 bases and J 7 bases, leaving 14 bases between the germline ends. The CDR3 runs to 15 residues. The CDR3: CASSQEGTLENTQYF. CDR3 in DNA: TGTGCCAGCAGCCAAGAAGGGACCCTCGAAAATACGCAGTATTTT.

The chain combines TRBV20-1 with TRBJ1-5, with no clear D. Germline V lookup: CDR1 DFQATT, CDR2 SNEGSKA (reference sequence). The CDR3 is 13 amino acids. The V end lost 0 bases, the J end lost 3 bases, and 6 bases lay between the germline ends. CDR3 coding DNA: TGCAGTGCTAGAGATTACACCAATCAGCCCCAGCATTTT. It specifies CSARDYTNQPQHF.

The V and J genes are TRBV12-3 or TRBV12-4 and TRBJ1-2; the D gene is possibly TRBD1 (5 bases). V lost 7 bases and J 7 bases, leaving 19 bases between the germline ends. This CDR3 is 14 amino acids long. CDR3 loop: CASIGGTWVSGYTF. CDR3 DNA: TGTGCCAGCATTGGGGGTACTTGGGTGAGTGGCTACACCTTC.

The chain employs TRBV6-2 or TRBV6-3 and TRBJ2-2, with D possibly matching TRBD2 (5 bases). The V and J ends lost 0 bases and 6 bases respectively, with 8 bases between them. The CDR3 is 14 amino acids. The germline gives CDR1 MNHEY, CDR2 SVGEGT. The chain's CDR3 is CASSYSWEPGELFF. As DNA, the CDR3 is TGTGCCAGCAGTTACTCGTGGGAGCCCGGGGAGCTGTTTTTT.

This clonotype was picked up a small number of times. The chain is built from TRBV20-1 and TRBJ2-2, with D possibly TRBD1 on 6 matching bases. The germline V and J ends were trimmed by 3 bases and 2 bases, with 10 bases remaining between them. Germline CDR1 and CDR2: DFQATT and SNEGSKA (reference sequence). The CDR3 contains 14 residues. CDR3 residues: CSARGTTNTGELFF. The DNA for the CDR3 is TGCAGTGCTAGGGGGACAACAAACACCGGGGAGCTGTTTTTT.

This clonotype was seen more than once but under ten times. This chain links TRBV9 with TRBJ2-7; D unclear. CDR1 is SGDLS and CDR2 is YYNGEE in the germline V gene. Trimming removed 2 bases at V and 6 bases at J, with 12 bases between. CDR3 length: 13 amino acids. The CDR3 sequence: CASSVGPAAEQYF. The CDR3 DNA follows: TGTGCCAGCAGCGTCGGACCGGCGGCCGAGCAGTACTTC.

There are a few counts of this clonotype. The chain employs TRBV29-1 and TRBJ2-7, with 7 bases fitting TRBD1. This CDR3 spans 18 amino acids. Germline V gives CDR1 SQVTM, CDR2 ANQGSEA. Losses at the gene ends were 1 base for V and 2 bases for J; bases not matched to a gene: 17. Written as DNA, the CDR3 is TGCAGCGTTGAAGGATTTGAAGGGCACAGGGGATCCACCTACGAGCAGTACTTC. Protein product: CSVEGFEGHRGSTYEQYF.

In this sample, this clonotype turned up a few times. The chain joins TRBV5-1 to TRBJ1-4; 9 bases fit TRBD1. The CDR3 spans 14 residues. From germline, CDR1 is SGHRS and CDR2 YFSETQ. After removal of 7 bases from V and 7 bases from J, the junction contained 8 bases not matched to a gene. The CDR3 DNA reads as TGCGCCAGCCGCGCCGGGACAGGGCCTGAAAAACTGTTTTTT. Translation gives CASRAGTGPEKLFF.

This chain connects TRBV4-2 to TRBJ2-5, with 8 bases identical to TRBD2. CDR3 size: 15 residues. CDR1 LGHNA and CDR2 YNFKEQ come from the germline V gene. With 1 base clipped from V and 3 bases from J, the junction kept 4 bases outside the gene matches. The CDR3 region has the DNA TGTGCCAGCAGCCAAGGCAGCGGGGGAAAAGAGACCCAGTACTTC. It specifies CASSQGSGGKETQYF.

This clonotype turned up a few times. The chain uses TRBV15 and TRBJ1-2, with D perhaps matching TRBD1 (5 bases). Between the trimmed V and J ends, which lost 3 bases and 8 bases, there was a span of 19 bases. CDR1 and CDR2 from the germline V gene are LNHNV and YYDKDF (reference sequence). The CDR3 spans 15 residues. CDR3 in amino acids: CATSRTQGTLGGYTF. Here the CDR3 DNA reads TGTGCCACCAGCAGGACCCAGGGAACACTAGGCGGCTACACCTTC.